Listed below are T cell receptor beta chains from one sample, sequenced in a study of blood T cell repertoires in COVID-19. The protocol was immunoSEQ multiplex PCR, while the TCRdb copy is restricted to in-frame clones and leaves out a portion. The sample carries over 250,000 clones, about 91% recorded once. The sequenced material came from PBMCs or T cells enriched from blood (not recorded which). These receptors were taken from a woman aged 18-29 years who had recovered from COVID-19. CDR3s include the opening cysteine and the closing phenylalanine or tryptophan. Each record gives: V gene, clone size, D gene, J gene, CDR3 protein, CDR3 DNA. The D gene is left open where the match is weak. Rows give clone size only sometimes, using once, few, many, or a class for an expanded clone.

v_call: TRBV28; clone_size: -; d_call: -; j_call: TRBJ1-6; cdr3_aa: CASSFSLSPLHF; cdr3_nt: TGTGCCAGCAGTTTCTCTCTTTCACCCCTCCACTTT
v_call: TRBV20-1; clone_size: -; d_call: -; j_call: TRBJ1-5; cdr3_aa: CSARLQGSQHF; cdr3_nt: TGCAGTGCTAGACTGCAGGGCAGCCAGCATTTT
v_call: TRBV7-2; clone_size: -; d_call: TRBD2; j_call: TRBJ2-2; cdr3_aa: CASSLVGTRLTGELFF; cdr3_nt: TGTGCCAGCAGCTTAGTCGGGACTAGACTTACCGGGGAGCTGTTTTTT
v_call: TRBV7-9; clone_size: -; d_call: TRBD1; j_call: TRBJ2-7; cdr3_aa: CASSSEGTGNSYEQYF; cdr3_nt: TGTGCCAGCAGTTCTGAGGGGACAGGTAACTCCTACGAGCAGTACTTC
v_call: TRBV6-2/TRBV6-3; clone_size: -; d_call: -; j_call: TRBJ2-1; cdr3_aa: CASSLRGAGGVNEQFF; cdr3_nt: TGTGCCAGCAGCCTCCGTGGGGCTGGAGGGGTCAATGAGCAGTTCTTC
v_call: TRBV11-2; clone_size: -; d_call: -; j_call: TRBJ1-3; cdr3_aa: CASSLYGQGSGNTIYF; cdr3_nt: TGTGCCAGCAGCCTATATGGCCAGGGTTCTGGAAACACCATATATTTT
v_call: TRBV7-2; clone_size: -; d_call: -; j_call: TRBJ1-3; cdr3_aa: CASSLFALGLSGNTIYF; cdr3_nt: TGTGCCAGCAGCTTATTTGCACTCGGACTTTCGGGAAACACCATATATTTT
v_call: TRBV21-1; clone_size: -; d_call: -; j_call: TRBJ2-1; cdr3_aa: CASSKEGVSHNEQFF; cdr3_nt: TGTGCCAGCAGCAAAGAGGGAGTCTCGCATAATGAGCAGTTCTTC
v_call: TRBV30; clone_size: -; d_call: -; j_call: TRBJ1-1; cdr3_aa: CAWSRETLNTEAFF; cdr3_nt: TGTGCCTGGAGTCGGGAAACCTTGAACACTGAAGCTTTCTTT
v_call: TRBV5-1; clone_size: -; d_call: TRBD1; j_call: TRBJ2-7; cdr3_aa: CASSAGQGAYEQYF; cdr3_nt: TGCGCCAGCAGCGCGGGACAGGGAGCCTACGAGCAGTACTTC
v_call: TRBV28; clone_size: once; d_call: -; j_call: TRBJ1-5; cdr3_aa: CASSLVGGGGGNQPQHF; cdr3_nt: TGTGCCAGCAGCCTAGTCGGGGGGGGCGGAGGCAATCAGCCCCAGCATTTT
v_call: TRBV9; clone_size: -; d_call: TRBD2; j_call: TRBJ2-2; cdr3_aa: CASSVAPAGADTGELFF; cdr3_nt: TGTGCCAGCAGCGTAGCCCCAGCGGGGGCGGACACCGGGGAGCTGTTTTTT
v_call: TRBV7-2; clone_size: -; d_call: TRBD2; j_call: TRBJ2-3; cdr3_aa: CASSLVGGGAGDTQYF; cdr3_nt: TGTGCCAGCAGCTTAGTAGGCGGGGGGGCCGGTGATACGCAGTATTTT
v_call: TRBV7-6; clone_size: -; d_call: TRBD2; j_call: TRBJ2-1; cdr3_aa: CASSLVGGPRGTSGGSYNEQFF; cdr3_nt: TGTGCCAGCAGCTTAGTGGGGGGACCCAGGGGGACTAGCGGTGGCTCCTACAATGAGCAGTTCTTC
v_call: TRBV3-1/TRBV3-2; clone_size: -; d_call: -; j_call: TRBJ2-4; cdr3_aa: CASSQEGGQGLAKNIQYF; cdr3_nt: TGTGCCAGCAGCCAAGAGGGGGGGCAGGGCCTAGCCAAAAACATTCAGTACTTC
v_call: TRBV6-5; clone_size: -; d_call: TRBD2; j_call: TRBJ2-7; cdr3_aa: CASSVSGRAVGEQYF; cdr3_nt: TGTGCCAGCAGCGTTAGCGGGAGGGCCGTGGGCGAGCAGTACTTC
v_call: TRBV29-1; clone_size: few; d_call: -; j_call: TRBJ1-1; cdr3_aa: CSVAPGTANTEAFF; cdr3_nt: TGCAGCGTTGCCCCCGGCACAGCTAACACTGAAGCTTTCTTT
v_call: TRBV9; clone_size: -; d_call: -; j_call: TRBJ2-7; cdr3_aa: CASSPQEALGYEQYF; cdr3_nt: TGTGCCAGCAGCCCCCAGGAAGCTCTGGGCTACGAGCAGTACTTC
v_call: TRBV4-2; clone_size: once; d_call: -; j_call: TRBJ1-5; cdr3_aa: CASSQDKGILWQPQHF; cdr3_nt: TGTGCCAGCAGCCAAGATAAGGGGATCCTCTGGCAGCCCCAGCATTTT
v_call: TRBV7-8; clone_size: -; d_call: TRBD2; j_call: TRBJ2-7; cdr3_aa: CASSPRLAGYEQYF; cdr3_nt: TGTGCCAGCAGCCCCAGACTAGCGGGGTACGAGCAGTACTTC
v_call: TRBV28; clone_size: -; d_call: TRBD1; j_call: TRBJ1-2; cdr3_aa: CASSSTGGIYGYTF; cdr3_nt: TGTGCCAGCAGTTCGACAGGGGGAATATATGGCTACACCTTC
v_call: TRBV5-4; clone_size: -; d_call: TRBD1; j_call: TRBJ1-3; cdr3_aa: CASSLGDRGHGNTIYF; cdr3_nt: TGTGCCAGCAGCTTGGGGGACAGGGGCCATGGAAACACCATATATTTT
v_call: TRBV19; clone_size: once; d_call: -; j_call: TRBJ1-4; cdr3_aa: CASRRVSGGGEKLFF; cdr3_nt: TGTGCCAGTAGGAGAGTTTCGGGGGGTGGTGAAAAACTGTTTTTT
v_call: TRBV19; clone_size: few; d_call: -; j_call: TRBJ2-3; cdr3_aa: CASSSSGGVADTQYF; cdr3_nt: TGTGCCAGTAGTTCCTCTGGCGGGGTGGCAGATACGCAGTATTTT
v_call: TRBV7-9; clone_size: -; d_call: -; j_call: TRBJ1-2; cdr3_aa: CASTRFGSTPGGYTF; cdr3_nt: TGTGCCAGCACCCGATTCGGTTCCACCCCCGGTGGCTACACCTTC
v_call: TRBV28; clone_size: -; d_call: -; j_call: TRBJ1-2; cdr3_aa: CASSLVGGYGYTF; cdr3_nt: TGTGCCAGCAGTTTGGTGGGGGGGTATGGCTACACCTTC
v_call: TRBV28; clone_size: -; d_call: -; j_call: TRBJ1-3; cdr3_aa: CASRARHHSSGNTIYF; cdr3_nt: TGTGCCAGCAGGGCTCGACACCATTCCTCTGGAAACACCATATATTTT
v_call: TRBV11-2; clone_size: -; d_call: -; j_call: TRBJ2-7; cdr3_aa: CASTPRGAGTYYEQYF; cdr3_nt: TGTGCCAGCACCCCCCGGGGGGCAGGGACCTACTACGAGCAGTACTTC
v_call: TRBV19; clone_size: -; d_call: -; j_call: TRBJ1-5; cdr3_aa: CASNFQDNQPQHF; cdr3_nt: TGTGCCAGTAACTTCCAGGACAATCAGCCCCAGCATTTT
v_call: TRBV5-1; clone_size: -; d_call: -; j_call: TRBJ1-6; cdr3_aa: CASSPRISSYNSPLHF; cdr3_nt: TGCGCCAGCAGCCCTAGAATAAGCTCCTATAATTCACCCCTCCACTTT
v_call: TRBV23-1; clone_size: -; d_call: TRBD1; j_call: TRBJ1-5; cdr3_aa: CASSHRQGRRSNQPQHF; cdr3_nt: TGCGCCAGCAGTCACCGACAGGGGAGAAGGAGCAATCAGCCCCAGCATTTT
v_call: TRBV10-3; clone_size: few; d_call: TRBD1; j_call: TRBJ2-2; cdr3_aa: CAISERQGAGELFF; cdr3_nt: TGTGCCATCAGTGAGCGACAGGGGGCCGGGGAGCTGTTTTTT
v_call: TRBV19; clone_size: -; d_call: -; j_call: TRBJ2-2; cdr3_aa: CASSITTGNTGELFF; cdr3_nt: TGTGCCAGTAGTATTACGACAGGGAACACCGGGGAGCTGTTTTTT
v_call: TRBV9; clone_size: few; d_call: TRBD1; j_call: TRBJ1-1; cdr3_aa: CASSVAPQGALNTEAFF; cdr3_nt: TGTGCCAGCAGCGTAGCTCCCCAGGGGGCTTTGAACACTGAAGCTTTCTTT
v_call: TRBV5-1; clone_size: -; d_call: -; j_call: TRBJ1-3; cdr3_aa: CASSSLASDGTIYF; cdr3_nt: TGCGCCAGCAGCTCCCTAGCGTCCGATGGCACCATATATTTT
v_call: TRBV5-6; clone_size: -; d_call: TRBD1; j_call: TRBJ1-3; cdr3_aa: CARRGQGALDGNTIYF; cdr3_nt: TGTGCCAGACGGGGGCAGGGGGCGCTCGACGGAAACACCATATATTTT
v_call: TRBV28; clone_size: -; d_call: -; j_call: TRBJ1-2; cdr3_aa: CASSSHSGTRISYTF; cdr3_nt: TGTGCCAGCTCGTCCCACTCCGGGACAAGAATTAGCTACACCTTC
v_call: TRBV29-1; clone_size: few; d_call: -; j_call: TRBJ2-3; cdr3_aa: CSVEASRVDTQYF; cdr3_nt: TGCAGCGTTGAGGCTAGTCGTGTTGATACGCAGTATTTT
v_call: TRBV4-3; clone_size: -; d_call: -; j_call: TRBJ2-3; cdr3_aa: CASSQGSSTDTQYF; cdr3_nt: TGCGCCAGCAGCCAAGGGAGCTCCACAGATACGCAGTATTTT
v_call: TRBV11-2; clone_size: -; d_call: TRBD1; j_call: TRBJ1-5; cdr3_aa: CASSLASGTAQFNQPQHF; cdr3_nt: TGTGCCAGCAGCTTAGCCTCCGGGACAGCCCAATTCAATCAGCCCCAGCATTTT
v_call: TRBV7-2; clone_size: few; d_call: TRBD1; j_call: TRBJ1-1; cdr3_aa: CASSSQGGGTEAFF; cdr3_nt: TGTGCCAGCAGCTCCCAGGGGGGAGGCACTGAAGCTTTCTTT
v_call: TRBV5-1; clone_size: -; d_call: -; j_call: TRBJ2-5; cdr3_aa: CASSLGDLETQYF; cdr3_nt: TGCGCCAGCAGCTTGGGCGATTTGGAGACCCAGTACTTC
v_call: TRBV6-5; clone_size: few; d_call: -; j_call: TRBJ2-7; cdr3_aa: CASTSSAGRTYEQYF; cdr3_nt: TGTGCCAGCACCTCCTCCGCAGGGCGAACCTACGAGCAGTACTTC
v_call: TRBV12-3/TRBV12-4; clone_size: -; d_call: -; j_call: TRBJ2-7; cdr3_aa: CASSFSPYEQYF; cdr3_nt: TGTGCCAGCAGTTTTAGTCCCTACGAGCAGTACTTC
v_call: TRBV14; clone_size: -; d_call: TRBD1; j_call: TRBJ1-3; cdr3_aa: CASSHPGQGNTIYF; cdr3_nt: TGTGCCAGCAGCCATCCGGGACAGGGAAACACCATATATTTT
v_call: TRBV6-5; clone_size: -; d_call: -; j_call: TRBJ2-1; cdr3_aa: CASSYSSRYNEQFF; cdr3_nt: TGTGCCAGCAGTTACTCTAGTCGCTACAATGAGCAGTTCTTC
v_call: TRBV5-8; clone_size: -; d_call: -; j_call: TRBJ2-1; cdr3_aa: CASSLYRTVIYNEQFF; cdr3_nt: TGTGCCAGCAGCTTGTATAGGACTGTGATCTACAATGAGCAGTTCTTC
v_call: TRBV4-1; clone_size: -; d_call: -; j_call: TRBJ2-1; cdr3_aa: CASSPLATGSYNEQFF; cdr3_nt: TGCGCCAGCAGCCCGTTAGCGACAGGCTCCTACAATGAGCAGTTCTTC
v_call: TRBV28; clone_size: -; d_call: -; j_call: TRBJ1-3; cdr3_aa: CASSFSQGKNTIYF; cdr3_nt: TGTGCCAGCAGTTTTTCACAGGGTAAAAACACCATATATTTT
v_call: TRBV19; clone_size: -; d_call: -; j_call: TRBJ2-3; cdr3_aa: CASSIVRGDPSTDTQYF; cdr3_nt: TGTGCCAGTAGTATAGTCAGGGGAGACCCTAGCACAGATACGCAGTATTTT
v_call: TRBV3-1/TRBV3-2; clone_size: -; d_call: TRBD1; j_call: TRBJ1-2; cdr3_aa: CASSRRDRGRSNYGYTF; cdr3_nt: TGTGCCAGCAGCCGGCGGGACAGGGGGCGAAGTAACTATGGCTACACCTTC
v_call: TRBV3-1/TRBV3-2; clone_size: -; d_call: TRBD2; j_call: TRBJ2-1; cdr3_aa: CASSQDPYGTSGRSEQFF; cdr3_nt: TGTGCCAGCAGCCAAGATCCTTATGGGACTAGCGGGAGGTCTGAGCAGTTCTTC